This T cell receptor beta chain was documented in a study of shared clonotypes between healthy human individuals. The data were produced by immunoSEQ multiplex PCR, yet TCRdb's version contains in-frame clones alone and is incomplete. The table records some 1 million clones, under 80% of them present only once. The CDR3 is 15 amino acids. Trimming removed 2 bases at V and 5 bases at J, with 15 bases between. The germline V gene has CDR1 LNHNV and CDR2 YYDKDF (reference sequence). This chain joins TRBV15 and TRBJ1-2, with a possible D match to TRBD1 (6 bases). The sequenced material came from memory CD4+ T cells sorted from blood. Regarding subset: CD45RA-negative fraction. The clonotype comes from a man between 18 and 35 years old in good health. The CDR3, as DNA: TGTGCCACCAGCAGAAACAGGGCAGTCGAATATGGCTACACCTTC. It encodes CATSRNRAVEYGYTF.